This T cell receptor beta chain was identified during a study of shared clonotypes between healthy human individuals. As defined, naive CD8 cells were CD45RO-negative and positively selected for CCR7, with terminally differentiated effector memory CD45RA+ cells excluded. The J segment lost 4 bases and the V segment lost 4 bases, leaving 4 bases of the junction unmatched. This CDR3 is built from 13 residues. Germline lookup yields CDR1 GTSNPN and CDR2 SVGIG (reference sequence). Study processing details: ImmunoSEQ output held junction-only sequences without quality scores, so filtering differed. Sequenced by immunoSEQ multiplex PCR; TCRdb stores in-frame clones only, minus some. V and J calls and clone size are given by that table; D and trimming were obtained from the DNA. The sample carries over 2,000,000 clones, 93% recorded once. In the case of this clone: Different DNA sequences within this sample yield the same CDR3.

The sample was naive CD8+ T cells from PBMCs. The source of this sequence is a man aged 18 to 35 in good health. Some clones in this sample may be carry-over from other donors' samples. The chain employs TRBV30 and TRBJ1-1; 9 positions match TRBD1. CDR3 in amino acids: CAWTTGGGTEAFF. CDR3 nucleotide sequence: TGTGCCTGGACGACAGGGGGGGGCACTGAAGCTTTCTTT.